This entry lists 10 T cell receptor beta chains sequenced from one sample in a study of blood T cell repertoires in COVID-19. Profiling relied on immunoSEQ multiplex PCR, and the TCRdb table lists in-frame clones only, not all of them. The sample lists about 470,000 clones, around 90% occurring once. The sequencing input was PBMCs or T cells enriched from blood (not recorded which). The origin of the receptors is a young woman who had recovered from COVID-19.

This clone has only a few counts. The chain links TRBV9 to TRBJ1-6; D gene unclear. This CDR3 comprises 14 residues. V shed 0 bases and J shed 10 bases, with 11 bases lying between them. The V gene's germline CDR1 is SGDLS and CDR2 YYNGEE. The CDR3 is CASSVEMTGSPLHF. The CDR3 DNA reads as TGTGCCAGCAGCGTAGAAATGACTGGGTCACCCCTCCACTTT.

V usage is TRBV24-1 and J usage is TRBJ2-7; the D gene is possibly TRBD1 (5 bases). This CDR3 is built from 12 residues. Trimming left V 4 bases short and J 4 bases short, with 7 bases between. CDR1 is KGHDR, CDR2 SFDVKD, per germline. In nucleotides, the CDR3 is TGTGCCACCAGTGACCACAGGTACGAGCAGTACTTC. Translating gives CATSDHRYEQYF.

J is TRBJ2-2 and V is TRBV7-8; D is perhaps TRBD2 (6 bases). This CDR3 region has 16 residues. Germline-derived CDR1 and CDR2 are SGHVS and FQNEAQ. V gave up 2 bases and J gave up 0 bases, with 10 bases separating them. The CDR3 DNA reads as TGTGCCAGCAGCTTAAACGCGGGGACGAACACCGGGGAGCTGTTTTTT. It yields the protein CASSLNAGTNTGELFF.

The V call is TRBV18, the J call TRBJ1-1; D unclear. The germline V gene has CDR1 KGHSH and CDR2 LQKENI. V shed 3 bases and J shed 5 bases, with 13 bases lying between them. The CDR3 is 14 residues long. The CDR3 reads CASSPIMGGTEAFF. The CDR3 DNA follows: TGTGCCAGCTCACCCATCATGGGAGGAACTGAAGCTTTCTTT.

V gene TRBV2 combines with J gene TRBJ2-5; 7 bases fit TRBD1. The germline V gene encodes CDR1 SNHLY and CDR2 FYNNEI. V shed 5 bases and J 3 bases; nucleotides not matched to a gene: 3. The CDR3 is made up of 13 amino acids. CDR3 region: CASSSGTEETQYF. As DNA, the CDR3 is TGTGCCAGCAGTTCCGGGACAGAAGAGACCCAGTACTTC.

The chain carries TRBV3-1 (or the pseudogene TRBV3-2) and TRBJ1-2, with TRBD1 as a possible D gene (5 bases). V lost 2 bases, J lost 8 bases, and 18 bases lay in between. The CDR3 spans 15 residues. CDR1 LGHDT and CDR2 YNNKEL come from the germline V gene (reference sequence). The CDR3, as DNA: TGTGCCAGCAGCCAACCAAGGCAGGGTCAAACGGGCTACACCTTC. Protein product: CASSQPRQGQTGYTF.

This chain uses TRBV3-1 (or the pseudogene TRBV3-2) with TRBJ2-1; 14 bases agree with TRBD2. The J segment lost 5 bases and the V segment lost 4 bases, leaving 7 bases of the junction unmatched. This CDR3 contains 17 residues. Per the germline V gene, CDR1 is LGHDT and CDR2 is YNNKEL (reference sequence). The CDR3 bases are TGTGCCAGCAGCCTGACCCGACTAGCGGGGGGGCACAATGAGCAGTTCTTC. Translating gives CASSLTRLAGGHNEQFF.

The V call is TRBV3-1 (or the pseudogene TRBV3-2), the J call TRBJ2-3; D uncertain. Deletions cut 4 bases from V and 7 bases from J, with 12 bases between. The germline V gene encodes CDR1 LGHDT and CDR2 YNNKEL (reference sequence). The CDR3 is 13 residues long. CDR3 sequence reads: CASSPLPQNTQYF. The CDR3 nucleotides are TGTGCCAGCAGCCCTCTACCCCAAAATACGCAGTATTTT.

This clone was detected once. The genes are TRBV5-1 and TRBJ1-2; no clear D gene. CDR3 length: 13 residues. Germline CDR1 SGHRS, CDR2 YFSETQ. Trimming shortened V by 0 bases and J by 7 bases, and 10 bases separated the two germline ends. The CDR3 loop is CASSLGGGFGYTF. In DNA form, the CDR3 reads TGCGCCAGCAGCTTGGGAGGAGGCTTTGGCTACACCTTC.

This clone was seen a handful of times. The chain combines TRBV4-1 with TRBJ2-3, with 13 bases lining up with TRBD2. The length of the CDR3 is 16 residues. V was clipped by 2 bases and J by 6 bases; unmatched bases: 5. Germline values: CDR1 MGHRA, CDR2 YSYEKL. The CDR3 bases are TGCGCCAGCAGCCAATTCGGACTAGCGGGGGACGATACGCAGTATTTT. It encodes CASSQFGLAGDDTQYF.